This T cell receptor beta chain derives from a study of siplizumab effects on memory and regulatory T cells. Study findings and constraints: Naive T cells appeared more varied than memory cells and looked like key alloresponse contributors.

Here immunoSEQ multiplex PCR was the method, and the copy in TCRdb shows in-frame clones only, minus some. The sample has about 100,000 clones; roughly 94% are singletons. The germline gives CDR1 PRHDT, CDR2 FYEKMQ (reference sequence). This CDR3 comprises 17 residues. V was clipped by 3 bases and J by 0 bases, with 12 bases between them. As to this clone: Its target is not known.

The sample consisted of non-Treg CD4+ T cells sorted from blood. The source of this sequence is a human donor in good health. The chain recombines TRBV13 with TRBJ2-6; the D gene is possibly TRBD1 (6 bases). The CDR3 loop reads CASSFKTGPSGANVLTF. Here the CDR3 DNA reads TGTGCCAGCAGCTTCAAGACAGGTCCCTCTGGGGCCAACGTCCTGACTTTC.